This T cell receptor beta chain was observed in a study of blood T cell repertoires in COVID-19. Study details: Acute and convalescent COVID-19 samples came from the United States, Italy and Spain. PBMCs, B-cell-depleted T cells, or T cells provided the cDNA or gDNA that made up the material.

Original processing notes: Amplification of reference gene primers was used by the study to estimate nucleated cell counts. Assay used: immunoSEQ multiplex PCR; TCRdb lists only in-frame clones, some missing. V, J and clone size are taken as reported in that table, and D and trimming were inferred from the DNA itself. This table has tens of thousands of clones, approximately 68% appearing once. This CDR3 is built from 14 residues. In germline, CDR1 is SGHNT, CDR2 YYREEE (reference sequence). Trimming shortened V by 0 bases and J by 8 bases, and 14 bases separated the two germline ends. The sequencing sample was made of peripheral blood. The TCR was taken from a woman of 80 years or more with acute or convalescent COVID-19. This rearrangement joins TRBV5-4 to TRBJ1-2; D is unclear. The CDR3 reads CASSLERREGGYTF. The CDR3 bases are TGTGCCAGCAGCTTGGAACGACGGGAGGGCGGCTACACCTTC.